Listed below are T cell receptor beta chains from one sample, sequenced in a study of blood T cell repertoires in COVID-19. Clones were read by immunoSEQ multiplex PCR, and TCRdb kept only the in-frame ones, dropping some. The table records some 670,000 clones, over 80% of them present only once. Sequencing used peripheral blood. These receptors were taken from a young woman with acute or convalescent COVID-19. The CDR3 runs from the conserved cysteine through the conserved F or W. D genes are given only for firm matches. Size values are once, few and many counts, or a class for expanded clones, and some rows have none.

j_gene,d_gene,v_gene,abundance,CDR3aa,CDR3nt
TRBJ2-7,TRBD1,TRBV6-1,few,CASSEALGRRDRDYEQYF,TGTGCCAGCAGTGAAGCGCTAGGTAGGCGGGACAGGGACTACGAGCAGTACTTC
TRBJ2-1,TRBD2,TRBV2,.,CASIFLAGVYNEQFF,TGTGCCAGCATTTTCCTAGCGGGGGTCTACAATGAGCAGTTCTTC
TRBJ1-1,TRBD1,TRBV19,.,CASSMGPKTGSTEAFF,TGTGCCAGTAGTATGGGCCCAAAGACAGGGTCGACTGAAGCTTTCTTT
TRBJ2-1,TRBD1,TRBV5-1,.,CASSPGTGADEQFF,TGCGCCAGCAGCCCCGGGACAGGGGCCGATGAGCAGTTCTTC
TRBJ2-7,.,TRBV3-1/TRBV3-2,.,CASSQDSTDEQYF,TGTGCCAGCAGCCAAGATTCGACAGACGAGCAGTACTTC
TRBJ2-3,TRBD2,TRBV11-2,.,CASSHSGGSSDTQYF,TGTGCCAGCAGTCATAGCGGGGGAAGTTCAGATACGCAGTATTTT
TRBJ2-7,TRBD1,TRBV24-1,.,CATSDLVDSGQGGSYEQYF,TGTGCCACCAGTGATTTGGTTGACTCTGGACAGGGGGGCTCCTACGAGCAGTACTTC
TRBJ1-1,.,TRBV7-8,.,CASSVDTQSTEAFF,TGTGCCAGCAGCGTGGACACCCAATCAACTGAAGCTTTCTTT
TRBJ1-2,.,TRBV6-5,.,CASSYWNRDSNYGYTF,TGTGCCAGCAGTTACTGGAACCGGGACTCGAACTATGGCTACACCTTC
TRBJ1-1,.,TRBV6-5,.,CASRRTDKNTEAFF,TGTGCCAGCAGGCGGACAGATAAGAACACTGAAGCTTTCTTT
TRBJ2-2,.,TRBV9,.,CASSVGDTGELFF,TGTGCCAGCAGCGTAGGCGACACCGGGGAGCTGTTTTTT
TRBJ1-4,TRBD1,TRBV7-2,few,CASSLRDRTATNEKLFF,TGTGCCAGCAGTCTTCGGGACAGGACCGCAACTAATGAAAAACTGTTTTTT
TRBJ1-6,TRBD1,TRBV5-4,.,CASSSDRANSPLHF,TGTGCCAGCAGCTCGGACAGGGCTAATTCACCCCTCCACTTT
TRBJ2-2,TRBD1,TRBV5-1,.,CASSLGLGQGMSGELFF,TGCGCCAGCAGCTTGGGGCTGGGACAGGGTATGTCCGGGGAGCTGTTTTTT
TRBJ1-5,.,TRBV2,.,CASSGPGASNQPQHF,TGTGCCAGCAGTGGACCAGGGGCGAGCAATCAGCCCCAGCATTTT
TRBJ1-6,TRBD1,TRBV4-1,.,CASSQPFQGARSPLHF,TGCGCCAGCAGCCAGCCTTTCCAGGGGGCTCGGTCACCCCTCCACTTT
TRBJ2-7,TRBD2,TRBV3-1/TRBV3-2,.,CASSPSGGAVYEQYF,TGTGCCAGCAGCCCTAGCGGGGGGGCGGTCTACGAGCAGTACTTC
TRBJ1-4,TRBD1,TRBV4-1,.,CASSQVFRQGEEKLFF,TGCGCCAGCAGCCAAGTCTTCAGACAGGGGGAAGAAAAACTGTTTTTT
TRBJ2-2,.,TRBV20-1,.,CSAPRTGELFF,TGCAGTGCTCCCAGGACCGGGGAGCTGTTTTTT
TRBJ1-3,.,TRBV4-1,.,CASSLLRGSSGNTIYF,TGCGCCAGCAGCCTCTTGAGGGGGAGCTCTGGAAACACCATATATTTT
TRBJ1-6,.,TRBV25-1,few,CASSPRDRGISPLHF,TGTGCCAGCAGTCCCCGGGACCGGGGGATTTCGCCCCTCCACTTT
TRBJ2-2,.,TRBV6-5,.,CASTGTSGELFF,TGTGCCAGCACCGGGACATCCGGGGAGCTGTTTTTT
TRBJ2-7,.,TRBV30,.,CAWSPGGSYEQYF,TGTGCCTGGAGTCCCGGGGGCTCCTACGAGCAGTACTTC
TRBJ2-3,.,TRBV4-1,.,CASSQGPGDTDTQYF,TGCGCCAGCAGCCAAGGGCCGGGGGACACAGATACGCAGTATTTT
TRBJ2-7,TRBD1,TRBV18,.,CASSPMGQGSYEQYF,TGTGCCAGCTCACCGATGGGACAGGGATCCTACGAGCAGTACTTC
TRBJ1-5,.,TRBV6-4,once,CASYSNQPQHF,TGTGCCAGCTATAGCAATCAGCCCCAGCATTTT
TRBJ2-3,.,TRBV6-5,once,CARQNAITDTQYF,TGTGCCAGACAGAATGCTATCACAGATACGCAGTATTTT
TRBJ2-2,TRBD2,TRBV27,once,CASSSPSGDYTGELFF,TGTGCCAGCAGTTCTCCTAGCGGGGACTACACCGGGGAGCTGTTTTTT
TRBJ1-1,.,TRBV19,.,CASSIIWENEAFF,TGTGCCAGTAGTATCATTTGGGAGAATGAAGCTTTCTTT
TRBJ1-4,TRBD1,TRBV9,.,CASSVEGQGGVSEKLFF,TGTGCCAGCAGCGTAGAGGGACAGGGGGGTGTTTCTGAAAAACTGTTTTTT
TRBJ2-3,TRBD2,TRBV24-1,.,CATRTSGGPDTQYF,TGTGCCACCAGGACTAGCGGGGGGCCAGATACGCAGTATTTT
TRBJ1-1,.,TRBV12-3/TRBV12-4,.,CASSLASFPEAFF,TGTGCCAGCAGTTTAGCGTCTTTTCCTGAAGCTTTCTTT
TRBJ1-2,.,TRBV6-2/TRBV6-3,.,CASSYGSSRYTF,TGTGCCAGCAGTTACGGGTCCTCGCGGTACACCTTC
TRBJ1-2,.,TRBV30,.,CAWSTPGKTYGYTF,TGTGCCTGGAGTACCCCAGGGAAGACCTATGGCTACACCTTC
TRBJ2-5,TRBD1,TRBV10-2,.,CASSERGRETQYF,TGCGCCAGCAGTGAGAGGGGGCGAGAGACCCAGTACTTC
TRBJ2-1,TRBD2,TRBV2,.,CASRSLGGSYNEQFF,TGTGCCAGCCGTTCTTTGGGGGGGTCCTACAATGAGCAGTTCTTC
TRBJ2-1,.,TRBV7-8,once,CASSLLNNEQFF,TGTGCCAGCAGCCTTCTTAACAATGAGCAGTTCTTC
TRBJ2-2,.,TRBV6-4,.,CASSTQATNTGELFF,TGTGCCAGCAGTACGCAGGCTACGAACACCGGGGAGCTGTTTTTT
TRBJ1-1,.,TRBV7-9,.,CANSPEVSYTEAFF,TGTGCCAACTCACCCGAGGTTTCCTACACTGAAGCTTTCTTT
TRBJ2-1,TRBD1,TRBV29-1,.,CSIKTGTGVKEQFF,TGCAGCATCAAAACCGGGACAGGGGTCAAGGAGCAGTTCTTC
TRBJ1-5,.,TRBV2,once,CASSEGTGRNQPQHF,TGTGCCAGCAGTGAGGGAACAGGCCGCAATCAGCCCCAGCATTTT
TRBJ2-3,.,TRBV5-4,.,CASSLNRAWGTQYF,TGTGCCAGCAGCTTGAACAGGGCATGGGGTACGCAGTATTTT
TRBJ1-5,.,TRBV28,.,CASSPVVRGLAWQPQHF,TGTGCCAGCAGTCCCGTTGTGCGGGGTTTAGCATGGCAGCCCCAGCATTTT
TRBJ2-5,.,TRBV29-1,.,CSVPAGNGETQYF,TGCAGCGTTCCGGCGGGGAACGGAGAGACCCAGTACTTC
TRBJ2-7,.,TRBV24-1,once,CATSDPRGYEQYF,TGTGCCACCAGTGATCCCAGGGGCTACGAGCAGTACTTC
TRBJ1-6,.,TRBV4-1,.,CASSQAGQYNSPLHF,TGCGCCAGCAGCCAAGCAGGACAGTATAATTCACCCCTCCACTTT
TRBJ1-5,.,TRBV4-2,once,CASSQDFRGHSNQPQHF,TGTGCCAGCAGCCAAGATTTCCGCGGGCATAGCAATCAGCCCCAGCATTTT
TRBJ1-4,.,TRBV6-5,.,CASSRVSGEKLFF,TGTGCCAGCAGTCGGGTCTCGGGGGAAAAACTGTTTTTT
TRBJ1-3,TRBD1,TRBV3-1/TRBV3-2,.,CASSQEGTGDESSGNTIYF,TGTGCCAGCAGCCAAGAGGGGACAGGGGACGAGAGCTCTGGAAACACCATATATTTT
TRBJ2-7,TRBD1,TRBV6-4,.,CASSRDRSYEQYF,TGTGCCAGCAGCCGGGACAGGTCCTACGAGCAGTACTTC
TRBJ2-3,.,TRBV24-1,.,CATSVDTITDTQYF,TGTGCCACCAGTGTGGACACCATCACAGATACGCAGTATTTT
TRBJ2-5,TRBD2,TRBV11-2,.,CASSLLAGAQETQYF,TGTGCCAGCAGCTTACTAGCGGGGGCCCAAGAGACCCAGTACTTC
TRBJ2-1,.,TRBV10-3,.,CAISGTIGQVNEQFF,TGTGCCATCAGTGGGACTATAGGACAGGTGAATGAGCAGTTCTTC